The clone carrying this T cell receptor beta chain came up many times. The data originate from a study of T cells after posttransplantation cyclophosphamide. Produced via immunoSEQ multiplex PCR; TCRdb's table is partial and in-frame only. The sample was found to contain some 23,000 clones, and every one recurs. The CDR3 has 19 residues. Germline V lookup: CDR1 SGHTA, CDR2 FQGNSA. Germline trimming cut 1 base from V and 4 bases from J; bases unmatched to any gene: 14. The chain combines TRBV7-2 with TRBJ2-7; the match to TRBD2 covers 12 bases. The sample comprised PBMCs. The sequence was collected from a woman aged 45 to 65 in good health, CMV-negative, and a related stem cell transplant donor. CDR3 sequence: CASSLGPLRRTSGTYEQYF. Written as DNA, the CDR3 is TGTGCCAGCAGCTTAGGTCCCCTCCGTAGGACTAGCGGGACTTACGAGCAGTACTTC.